A selection of T cell receptor beta chains follows, all from one sample in a study of beta chain features in type 1 diabetes. The table came from immunoSEQ multiplex PCR; TCRdb's copy has only in-frame clones and leaves some out. The sample yields about 930,000 clones, roughly 15% seen once. The source material was naive CD4+ T cells from blood. Receptors originate from a woman younger than 35 in good health. Each CDR3 is given with its conserved first and last residue. The D gene is left open where the match is weak. Clone sizes are given selectively: once, few, many, or a class where the clone is expanded.

V,D,J,size,CDR3,DNA
TRBV5-1,-,TRBJ2-5,-,CASSLNGQLQETQYF,TGCGCCAGCAGTTTAAACGGACAGCTCCAAGAGACCCAGTACTTC
TRBV20-1,-,TRBJ1-1,few,CSARGQGEAFF,TGCAGTGCTAGAGGGCAGGGAGAAGCTTTCTTT
TRBV9,-,TRBJ1-1,-,CASSQRGGNTEAFF,TGTGCCAGCAGCCAAAGGGGTGGAAACACTGAAGCTTTCTTT
TRBV5-1,TRBD2,TRBJ2-2,few,CASSSYSGRLNTGELFF,TGCGCCAGCAGCTCTTACAGCGGGAGATTGAACACCGGGGAGCTGTTTTTT
TRBV18,-,TRBJ2-4,few,CASSPGLIQYF,TGTGCCAGCTCACCAGGGCTTATTCAGTACTTC
TRBV28,TRBD2,TRBJ2-4,few,CASSRRLAGAKNIQYF,TGTGCCAGCAGCCGACGACTAGCGGGGGCCAAAAACATTCAGTACTTC
TRBV9,-,TRBJ1-4,few,CASSPNPRGSEEKLFF,TGTGCCAGCAGCCCCAATCCCAGGGGCTCGGAGGAAAAACTGTTTTTT
TRBV18,-,TRBJ2-1,-,CASSPPTDNNEQFF,TGTGCCAGCTCACCCCCGACAGATAACAATGAGCAGTTCTTC
TRBV20-1,-,TRBJ1-2,-,CSARDYGYTF,TGCAGTGCTAGAGACTATGGCTACACCTTC
TRBV23-1,TRBD1,TRBJ1-5,few,CASSQCGRPEVGTGRHSNQPQHF,TGCGCCAGCAGTCAATGTGGGCGCCCTGAGGTCGGGACAGGGAGACATAGCAATCAGCCCCAGCATTTT
TRBV4-2,-,TRBJ1-2,few,CASSQDESVDYGYTF,TGTGCCAGCAGCCAAGATGAATCTGTAGACTATGGCTACACCTTC
TRBV28,-,TRBJ1-5,few,CASRKVNQPQHF,TGTGCCAGCAGGAAGGTGAATCAGCCCCAGCATTTT
TRBV29-1,TRBD2,TRBJ2-1,few,CSVVPSPYGLAGVSYNEQFF,TGCAGCGTTGTTCCTTCGCCCTACGGACTAGCGGGAGTTAGCTACAATGAGCAGTTCTTC
TRBV21-1,-,TRBJ2-1,few,CASSILVGFSLNEQFF,TGTGCCAGCAGCATACTAGTAGGCTTCTCCCTGAATGAGCAGTTCTTC
TRBV2,TRBD1,TRBJ2-3,few,CASNPDRGHTDTQYF,TGTGCCAGCAACCCGGACAGGGGACACACAGATACGCAGTATTTT
TRBV7-9,-,TRBJ2-3,-,CASSLGQWAPTSTDTQYF,TGTGCCAGCAGCTTAGGACAGTGGGCCCCAACTAGCACAGATACGCAGTATTTT
TRBV5-1,-,TRBJ2-1,few,CASSLVGAGIYNEQFF,TGCGCCAGCAGCTTGGTTGGGGCAGGGATATACAATGAGCAGTTCTTC
TRBV5-1,-,TRBJ2-3,few,CASSLGDGAGRVRLYTQYF,TGCGCCAGCAGCTTGGGGGACGGGGCTGGCAGGGTCAGGCTGTATACGCAGTATTTT
TRBV5-4,-,TRBJ2-3,once,CASSFDGDTSTDTQYF,TGTGCCAGCAGCTTTGATGGGGATACTAGCACAGATACGCAGTATTTT
TRBV7-2,-,TRBJ1-2,-,CASRPVINYGYTF,TGTGCCAGCAGGCCGGTGATTAACTATGGCTACACCTTC
TRBV6-5,-,TRBJ2-3,few,CASSLTGNTDTQYF,TGTGCCAGCAGCCTTACAGGGAACACAGATACGCAGTATTTT
TRBV29-1,-,TRBJ2-7,-,CSVGEIYEQYF,TGCAGCGTTGGAGAGATCTACGAGCAGTACTTC
TRBV7-2,-,TRBJ2-7,-,CASSLVPEYSYEQYF,TGTGCCAGCAGCTTAGTTCCGGAGTACTCCTACGAGCAGTACTTC